This T cell receptor (beta chain) is from a study of cytomegalovirus exposure and HLA in healthy donors. Turning to the study itself: A previous analysis identified 95 million to 120 million unique TCR beta sequences derived from about 180 million T cells.

Whole-study results and caveats: Later, TCR association rates were found to vary by HLA locus, highest for DRB1 and lowest for HLA-C. TCR beta V- and J-gene trimming was later associated with a missense DCLRE1C variant.

The PCR contained 60 Vbeta and 13 Jbeta primers. TCRdb's table, derived via immunoSEQ multiplex PCR, lists solely in-frame clones and lacks some. The repertoire holds about 170,000 clones, with about three quarters as singletons. Germline V lookup: CDR1 SGHVS, CDR2 FQNEAQ. The CDR3 covers 16 residues. The V segment lost 0 bases and the J segment 8 bases; nucleotides outside the gene matches: 7. As to this clone: The antigen is not known.

The source of this sequence is a woman aged 45-60 years in good health and CMV-seropositive. The genes are TRBV7-8 and TRBJ2-1, with TRBD1 matching 10 bases. Sequencing was done on a sample of PBMCs. The CDR3 loop is CASSLAGRDRGHEQFF. The CDR3 nucleotides are TGTGCCAGCAGCTTAGCAGGGCGGGACAGGGGACATGAGCAGTTCTTC.